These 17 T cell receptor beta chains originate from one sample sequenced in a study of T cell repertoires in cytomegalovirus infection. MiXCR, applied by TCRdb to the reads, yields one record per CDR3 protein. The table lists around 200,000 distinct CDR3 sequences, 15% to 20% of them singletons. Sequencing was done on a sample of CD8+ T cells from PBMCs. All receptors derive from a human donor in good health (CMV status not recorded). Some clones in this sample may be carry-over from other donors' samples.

The CDR3 DNA is TGCAGTGCGGGAATTCAATCCTACGAGCAGTACTTC. It codes for CSAGIQSYEQYF. V and J are TRBV20-1 and TRBJ2-7; D call uncertain. The CDR3 totals 12 residues. The germline CDR1 and CDR2 sequences are DFQATT and SNEGSKA (reference sequence). Trimming removed 6 bases at V and 1 base at J, with 10 bases between.

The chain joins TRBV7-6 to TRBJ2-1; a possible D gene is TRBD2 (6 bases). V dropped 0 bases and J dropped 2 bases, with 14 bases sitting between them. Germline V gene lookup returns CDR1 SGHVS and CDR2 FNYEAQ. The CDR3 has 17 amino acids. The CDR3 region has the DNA TGTGCCAGCAGCTTAGCGGGAGGAACGGTGACCTACAATGAGCAGTTCTTC. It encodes CASSLAGGTVTYNEQFF.

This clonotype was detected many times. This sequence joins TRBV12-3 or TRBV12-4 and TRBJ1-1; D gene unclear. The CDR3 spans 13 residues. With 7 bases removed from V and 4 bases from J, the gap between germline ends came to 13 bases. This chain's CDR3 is CASTQRDGTEAFF. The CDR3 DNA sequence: TGTGCCAGCACTCAGAGAGACGGCACTGAAGCTTTCTTT.

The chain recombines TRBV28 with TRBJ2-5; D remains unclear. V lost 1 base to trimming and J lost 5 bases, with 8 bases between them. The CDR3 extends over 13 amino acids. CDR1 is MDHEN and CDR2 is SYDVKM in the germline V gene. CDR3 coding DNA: TGTGCCAGCAGTTTATCTGGTTGGGAGACCCAGTACTTC. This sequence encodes CASSLSGWETQYF.

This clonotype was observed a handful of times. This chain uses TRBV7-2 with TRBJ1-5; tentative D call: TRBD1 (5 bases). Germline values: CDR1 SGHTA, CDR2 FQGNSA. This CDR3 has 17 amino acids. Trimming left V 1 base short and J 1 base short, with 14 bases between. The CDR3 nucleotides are TGTGCCAGCAGCTTAGGAGAGGGGCGCGCAAGCAATCAGCCCCAGCATTTT. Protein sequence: CASSLGEGRASNQPQHF.

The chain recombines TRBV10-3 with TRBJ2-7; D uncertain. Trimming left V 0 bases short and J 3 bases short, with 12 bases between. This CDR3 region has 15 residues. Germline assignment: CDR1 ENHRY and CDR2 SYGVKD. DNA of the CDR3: TGTGCCATCAGTGAGTCGAGGAACCTCGTCTACGAGCAGTACTTC. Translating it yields CAISESRNLVYEQYF.

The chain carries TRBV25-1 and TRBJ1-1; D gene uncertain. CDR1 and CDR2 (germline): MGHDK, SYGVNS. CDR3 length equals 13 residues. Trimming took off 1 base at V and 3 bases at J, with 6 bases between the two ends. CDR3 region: CASSESGHTEAFF. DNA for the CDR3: TGTGCCAGCAGTGAATCTGGACACACTGAAGCTTTCTTT.

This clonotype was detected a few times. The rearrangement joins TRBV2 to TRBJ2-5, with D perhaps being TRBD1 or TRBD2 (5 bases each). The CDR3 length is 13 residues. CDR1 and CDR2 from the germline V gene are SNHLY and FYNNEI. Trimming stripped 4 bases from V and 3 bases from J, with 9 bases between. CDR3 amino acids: CASSVGTKETQYF. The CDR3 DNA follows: TGTGCCAGCAGTGTAGGGACCAAAGAGACCCAGTACTTC. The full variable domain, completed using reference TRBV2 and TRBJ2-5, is EPEVTQTPSHQVTQMGQEVILRCVPISNHLYFYWYRQILGQKVEFLVSFYNNEISEKSEIFDDQFSVERPDGSNFTLKIRSTKLEDSAMYFCASSVGTKETQYFGPGTRLLVL.

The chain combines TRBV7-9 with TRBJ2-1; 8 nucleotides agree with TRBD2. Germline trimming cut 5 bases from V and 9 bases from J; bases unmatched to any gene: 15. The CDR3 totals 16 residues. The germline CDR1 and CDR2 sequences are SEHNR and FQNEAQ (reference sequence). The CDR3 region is CASSPPAGAPMGEQFF. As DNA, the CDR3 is TGTGCCAGCAGCCCCCCAGCGGGGGCCCCTATGGGTGAGCAGTTCTTC.

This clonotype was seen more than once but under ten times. The DNA for the CDR3 is TGTGCCAGCAGCCTAAGGGGGCTTCGAACTGAAGCTTTCTTT. It codes for CASSLRGLRTEAFF. V and J are TRBV27 and TRBJ1-1; 7 nucleotides line up with TRBD1. Trimming cost V 6 bases and J 5 bases; bases outside gene matches: 9. CDR1 and CDR2 from the germline V gene are MNHEY and SMNVEV (reference sequence). The CDR3 has 14 residues.

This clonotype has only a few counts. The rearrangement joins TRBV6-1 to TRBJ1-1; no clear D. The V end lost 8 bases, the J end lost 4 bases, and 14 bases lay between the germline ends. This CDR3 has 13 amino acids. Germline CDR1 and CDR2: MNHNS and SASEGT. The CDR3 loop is CASQAPTPTEAFF. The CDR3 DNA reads TGTGCCAGCCAGGCCCCAACACCCACTGAAGCTTTCTTT.

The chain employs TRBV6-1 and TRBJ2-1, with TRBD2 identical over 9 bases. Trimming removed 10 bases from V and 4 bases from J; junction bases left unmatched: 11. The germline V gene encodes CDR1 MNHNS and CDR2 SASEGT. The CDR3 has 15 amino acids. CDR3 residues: CATIPLAGNYNEQFF. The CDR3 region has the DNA TGTGCCACAATACCTCTAGCGGGGAATTACAATGAGCAGTTCTTC.

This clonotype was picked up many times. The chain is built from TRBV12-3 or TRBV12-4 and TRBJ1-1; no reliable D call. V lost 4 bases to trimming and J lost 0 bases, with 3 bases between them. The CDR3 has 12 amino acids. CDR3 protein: CASSSMNTEAFF. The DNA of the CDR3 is TGTGCCAGCAGTTCAATGAACACTGAAGCTTTCTTT.

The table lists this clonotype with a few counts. The CDR3 here is CASSLRAGGRASTDTQYF. DNA of the CDR3: TGTGCCAGCAGCTTAAGAGCGGGGGGGCGAGCTAGCACAGATACGCAGTATTTT. This chain joins TRBV7-8 and TRBJ2-3, with TRBD2 matching over 10 bases. This CDR3 contains 18 residues. The trim removed 2 bases at V and 0 bases at J, leaving 8 bases unmatched. Germline V gene lookup returns CDR1 SGHVS and CDR2 FQNEAQ. The whole variable domain, filled in from reference TRBV7-8 and TRBJ2-3, reads GAGVSQSPRYKVAKRGQDVALRCDPISGHVSLFWYQQALGQGPEFLTYFQNEAQLDKSGLPSDRFFAERPEGSVSTLKIQRTQQEDSAVYLCASSLRAGGRASTDTQYFGPGTRLTVL.

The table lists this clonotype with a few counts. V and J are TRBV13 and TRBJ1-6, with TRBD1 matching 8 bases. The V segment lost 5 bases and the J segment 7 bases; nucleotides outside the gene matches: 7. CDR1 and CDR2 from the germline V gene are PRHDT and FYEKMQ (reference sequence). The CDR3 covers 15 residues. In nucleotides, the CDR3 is TGTGCCAGCAGCCCGGGGACAGGAGGGAATTCACCCCTCCACTTT. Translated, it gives CASSPGTGGNSPLHF.

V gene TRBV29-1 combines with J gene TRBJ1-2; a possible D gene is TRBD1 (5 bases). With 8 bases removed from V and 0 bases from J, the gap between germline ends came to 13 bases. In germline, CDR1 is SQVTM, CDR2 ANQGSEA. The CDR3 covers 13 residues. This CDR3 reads CSSTGETNYGYTF. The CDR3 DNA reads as TGCAGCTCCACAGGAGAAACTAACTATGGCTACACCTTC.

This CDR3 is CSARDWVGQGIQPQHF. For the CDR3, the DNA is TGCAGTGCTAGAGACTGGGTGGGACAGGGGATTCAGCCCCAGCATTTT. This chain connects TRBV20-1 to TRBJ1-5; 10 bases are a match to TRBD1. This CDR3 comprises 16 residues. Germline V gene sequence: CDR1 DFQATT, CDR2 SNEGSKA (reference sequence). V shed 0 bases, J shed 6 bases, and the junction held 8 bases outside the gene matches.